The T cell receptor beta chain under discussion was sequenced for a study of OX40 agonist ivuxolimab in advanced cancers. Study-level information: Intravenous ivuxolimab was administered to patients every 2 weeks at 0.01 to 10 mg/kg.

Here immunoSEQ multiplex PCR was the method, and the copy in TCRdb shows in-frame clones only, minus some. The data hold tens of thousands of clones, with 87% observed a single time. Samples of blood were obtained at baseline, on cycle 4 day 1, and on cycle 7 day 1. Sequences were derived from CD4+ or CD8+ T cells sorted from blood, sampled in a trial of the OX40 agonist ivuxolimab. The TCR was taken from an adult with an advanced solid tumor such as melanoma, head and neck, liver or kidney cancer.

CDR3 protein: CASSYSIGAASEAFF. The CDR3 DNA follows: TGTGCCAGCAGTTACTCGATAGGGGCCGCGTCTGAAGCTTTCTTT. The chain recombines TRBV6-6 with TRBJ1-1; D possibly corresponds to TRBD1 (5 bases). The V end was cut by 0 bases, the J end by 6 bases, with 14 bases between. Germline V gives CDR1 MNHNY, CDR2 SVGAGI (reference sequence). The CDR3 length is 15 residues.